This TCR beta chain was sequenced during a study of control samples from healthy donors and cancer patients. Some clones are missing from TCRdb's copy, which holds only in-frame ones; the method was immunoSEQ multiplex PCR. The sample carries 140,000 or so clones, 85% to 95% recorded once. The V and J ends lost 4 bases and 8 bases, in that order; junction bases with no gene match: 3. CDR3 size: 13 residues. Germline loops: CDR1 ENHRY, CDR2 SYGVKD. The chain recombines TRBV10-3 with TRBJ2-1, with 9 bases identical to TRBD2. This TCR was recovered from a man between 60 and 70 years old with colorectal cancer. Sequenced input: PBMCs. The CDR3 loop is CAISAWTSDEQFF. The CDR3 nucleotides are TGTGCCATCAGTGCCTGGACTAGCGATGAGCAGTTCTTC.